The 32 T cell receptor beta chains in this list originate from one sample, sequenced in a study of T cells in Graves' hyperthyroidism and ophthalmopathy. The source material, RNA transcripts, was used to amplify TCR beta CDR3 regions. Carried out on the TCR CDR3, a first-round RT-PCR used the HTBI primer set. Each CDR3 protein gets one entry after TCRdb re-called the multiplex PCR reads with MiXCR. The top ten hold 34% of the sample, which has around 350,000 distinct CDR3 sequences, 17% seen once. The sample taken for sequencing was blood. These receptors came from a woman aged 25 to 45 with Graves' hyperthyroidism that later progressed to Graves' ophthalmopathy.

The table lists this clonotype with many counts. The V gene is TRBV6-2 or TRBV6-3, the J gene TRBJ2-3; the D is unclear. Germline V gene sequence: CDR1 MNHEY, CDR2 SVGEGT. V lost 7 bases and J lost 9, with 17 bases in between. The CDR3 is 13 amino acids. The CDR3 spells CASIPPSQRTQYF. The CDR3 region has the DNA TGTGCCAGCATCCCACCGAGTCAGAGAACGCAGTATTTT.

The J gene is TRBJ2-1, the V gene TRBV5-1; TRBD2 agrees at 10 bases. V lost 3 bases and J lost 6; bases outside the gene matches: 6. The CDR3 spans 15 residues. CDR1 is SGHRS and CDR2 is YFSETQ in the germline V gene. The CDR3 DNA sequence: TGCGCCAGCAGCTCGAGCGGGAGGGCTGTCAATGAGCAGTTCTTC. Encoded protein: CASSSSGRAVNEQFF.

This clonotype occurred many times. This chain connects TRBV7-9 to TRBJ1-1; 9 bases agree with TRBD1. The CDR3 is 15 residues long. CDR1 and CDR2 from the germline V gene are SEHNR and FQNEAQ (reference sequence). V lost 5 bases to trimming and J lost 10 bases; unmatched junction nucleotides: 14. The CDR3 coding sequence is TGTGCCAGCAGCCGTCCCGGGACAGGGATTCTTGGAGCTTTCTTT. It translates to CASSRPGTGILGAFF.

The sample holds a few counts of this clonotype. This chain uses TRBV9 with TRBJ2-7, with D maybe TRBD1 (6 bases). The germline V and J ends were trimmed by 4 bases and 7 bases, with 18 bases remaining between them. Germline lookup yields CDR1 SGDLS and CDR2 YYNGEE. The CDR3 extends over 14 amino acids. The CDR3 protein is CASSPQQGTGEQYF. CDR3 nucleotides: TGTGCCAGCAGCCCCCAACAGGGAACTGGTGAGCAGTACTTC. The full variable domain, rest sourced from reference TRBV9 and TRBJ2-7, is DSGVTQTPKHLITATGQRVTLRCSPRSGDLSVYWYQQSLDQGLQFLIQYYNGEERAKGNILERFSAQQFPDLHSELNLSSLELGDSALYFCASSPQQGTGEQYFGPGTRLTVT.

The count of this clonotype is one. This CDR3 is CSAPPGQGGEQYF. CDR3 coding DNA: TGCAGTGCCCCACCCGGACAGGGCGGCGAGCAGTACTTC. This chain uses TRBV20-1 with TRBJ2-7; 8 bases are a match to TRBD1. V trimming: 6 bases; J trimming: 6 bases; junction bases outside the gene matches: 10. Germline assignment: CDR1 DFQATT and CDR2 SNEGSKA (reference sequence). The CDR3 totals 13 residues.

This clonotype came up many times. An end of the junction does not agree with germline; a read error may underlie this. The V call is TRBV3-1, the J call TRBJ1-5, with a weak D call TRBD1 (5 bases). This CDR3 comprises 15 residues. Germline V gene sequence: CDR1 LGHDT, CDR2 YNNKEL (reference sequence). In nucleotides, the CDR3 is TGTGCCAGCAGTCAAGATACAGGAGACAATCAGCCCCAGCATTTT. Encoded protein: CASSQDTGDNQPQHF.

This chain links TRBV14 with TRBJ2-7; 7 nucleotides agree with TRBD1. CDR1 and CDR2 from the germline V gene are SGHDN and FVKESK. CDR3 size: 14 residues. V gave up 4 bases and J gave up 2 bases; unmatched junction bases: 5. CDR3 region: CASSPTGNPYEQYF. DNA for the CDR3: TGTGCCAGCAGCCCGACAGGGAACCCCTACGAGCAGTACTTC.

This clonotype was detected only a few times. J is TRBJ2-5 and V is TRBV5-1; 8 bases are a match to TRBD2. This CDR3 has 14 residues. Looked up from germline, CDR1 is SGHRS and CDR2 is YFSETQ. The V segment lost 5 bases and the J segment 7 bases; nucleotides outside the gene matches: 10. CDR3 protein: CASRSSGRFGTQYF. As DNA, the CDR3 is TGCGCCAGCAGGTCAAGCGGGAGATTTGGGACCCAGTACTTC.

This clonotype came up a few times. A much larger clone differs by one base, so this may be a read error. This sequence joins TRBV2 and TRBJ1-1, with a tentative D call TRBD1 (5 bases). V was trimmed by 7 bases and J by 10 bases, leaving 13 bases between them. The CDR3 runs 11 residues. CDR1 and CDR2 from the germline V gene are SNHLY and FYNNEI. DNA of the CDR3: TGTGCCAGCATGAGGGGCTTTGGAGCTTTCTTT. This sequence encodes CASMRGFGAFF.

This clonotype was counted many times. This chain joins TRBV12-3 or TRBV12-4 and TRBJ1-1; TRBD1 matches 7 bases. This CDR3 contains 15 residues. Unmatched junction bases numbered 13, after V lost 6 bases and J lost 6 bases. For the CDR3, the DNA is TGTGCCAGCAGCCCCGGACAGGCCGAAGTTCCTGAAGCTTTCTTT. It encodes CASSPGQAEVPEAFF.

The chain has TRBV7-9 and TRBJ2-3; 10 bases fit TRBD1. CDR3 length: 15 residues. Germline-derived CDR1 and CDR2 are SEHNR and FQNEAQ (reference sequence). The trim removed 5 bases at V and 4 bases at J, leaving 6 bases unmatched. This chain's CDR3 is CASSPGQGMADTQYF. The CDR3 bases are TGTGCCAGCAGCCCGGGACAGGGGATGGCAGATACGCAGTATTTT.

The sample holds a few counts of this clonotype. The genes are TRBV30 and TRBJ1-2; weak D call: TRBD1 (5 bases). The CDR3 length is 13 residues. V was trimmed by 5 bases and J by 3 bases, leaving 13 bases between them. Germline CDR1 reads GTSNPN; CDR2 reads SVGIG (reference sequence). CDR3 sequence: CAWRPGIYYGYTF. The CDR3 nucleotides read TGTGCCTGGCGTCCAGGGATTTACTATGGCTACACCTTC. Drawing the rest from reference TRBV30 and TRBJ1-2, the complete variable domain is SQTIHQWPATLVQPVGSPLSLECTVEGTSNPNLYWYRQAAGRGLQLLFYSVGIGQISSEVPQNLSASRPQDRQFILSSKKLLLSDSGFYLCAWRPGIYYGYTFGSGTRLTVV.

This clonotype has ten or more counts. The chain joins TRBV6-2 or TRBV6-3 to TRBJ2-1; tentative D call: TRBD1 (5 bases). From germline, CDR1 is MNHEY and CDR2 SVGEGT. The CDR3 runs to 14 residues. Trimming left V 2 bases short and J 2 bases short, with 7 bases between. The CDR3 DNA reads as TGTGCCAGCAGTTACGAGACAGCCTACAATGAGCAGTTCTTC. As protein: CASSYETAYNEQFF.

This clonotype was recorded many times. This sequence joins TRBV20-1 and TRBJ2-7; tentatively, D is TRBD1 or TRBD2 (6 bases each). Germline V CDR1 and CDR2: DFQATT, SNEGSKA (reference sequence). CDR3 length: 19 residues. The CDR3 coding sequence is TGCAGCGTGCCCCGTTTCGGGGACTGGGGGCGCGACCTTTCCGGCGAGCAGTACTTC. It yields the protein CSVPRFGDWGRDLSGEQYF.

The chain recombines TRBV5-1 with TRBJ2-2, with TRBD1 identical over 10 bases. V was pared by 4 bases and J by 12 bases, with 9 bases of the junction left unmatched. Germline V CDR1 and CDR2: SGHRS, YFSETQ. The CDR3 extends over 14 amino acids. The CDR3 DNA sequence: TGCGCCAGCAGCGGTAGACAGGGGGCGATGAAGCTGTTTTTT. Translated, it gives CASSGRQGAMKLFF.

This clonotype showed up many times. The CDR3 sequence is CSVESSGGNEQFF. For the CDR3, the DNA is TGCAGCGTTGAGTCTAGCGGAGGCAATGAGCAGTTCTTC. The chain couples TRBV29-1 to TRBJ2-1, with 7 nucleotides matching TRBD2. V lost 3 bases and J lost 6; bases outside the gene matches: 5. CDR1 is SQVTM and CDR2 is ANQGSEA in the germline V gene. CDR3 size: 13 residues.

This clonotype has a count of ten or more. The genes are TRBV18 and TRBJ2-7, with 7 bases identical to TRBD1. V lost 3 bases and J lost 3; bases outside the gene matches: 5. CDR3 size: 14 residues. Germline CDR1 is KGHSH and CDR2 is LQKENI. The CDR3 loop is CASSPTDRSYEQYF. In DNA, the CDR3 is TGTGCCAGCTCACCGACGGACAGGAGCTACGAGCAGTACTTC.

This chain links TRBV10-3 with TRBJ2-7, with 10 positions matching TRBD2. The CDR3 contains 14 residues. The V segment lost 11 bases and the J segment 7 bases; nucleotides outside the gene matches: 14. CDR1 and CDR2 (germline): ENHRY, SYGVKD. CDR3 in DNA: TGTGCCTTCTCCTACGGGGAGCGGGAGGGGGAGCAGTACGTC. As protein: CAFSYGEREGEQYV.

The chain carries TRBV25-1 and TRBJ2-7, with TRBD2 matching over 10 bases. The germline V gene encodes CDR1 MGHDK and CDR2 SYGVNS. The CDR3 covers 18 residues. V lost 1 base to trimming and J lost 0 bases; unmatched junction nucleotides: 9. CDR3 nucleotide sequence: TGTGCCAGCAGTGAATCCCCCCGGCCTAGCGGGAGCTCCTACGAGCAGTACTTC. Residues: CASSESPRPSGSSYEQYF.

Note on this clonotype: At one end, the junction sequence differs from germline, possibly due to a read error. V gene TRBV12-3 or TRBV12-4 combines with J gene TRBJ1-2; D may be TRBD1 (6 bases). The CDR3 consists of 14 residues. CDR3 bases: TGTGCCAGCAGCTTAGGGTCAGGGGTGGGTGGCTACACCTTC. It codes for CASSLGSGVGGYTF.

This clonotype was picked up many times. The chain employs TRBV28 and TRBJ2-5; TRBD2 aligns across 11 bases. The CDR3 is made up of 16 amino acids. The germline CDR1 and CDR2 sequences are MDHEN and SYDVKM. V lost 4 bases, J lost 4 bases, and 8 bases stayed unmatched. This chain's CDR3 is CASSSYTGTSGETQYF. In nucleotides, the CDR3 is TGTGCCAGCAGTTCATATACCGGGACTAGCGGAGAGACCCAGTACTTC.

This clonotype is a singleton in its sample. This chain uses TRBV6-1 with TRBJ1-2, with 9 nucleotides matching TRBD1. Trimming took 9 bases from V and 4 from J; bases not matched to a gene: 15. The germline V gene has CDR1 MNHNS and CDR2 SASEGT. The CDR3 spans 16 residues. The CDR3 coding sequence is TGTGCCAGTCACGGGGGACAGGGTGTGGGGCTCTATGGCTACACCTTC. Its translation: CASHGGQGVGLYGYTF.

As for this clonotype: The junction and the germline gene differ at one end; a read error may be behind it. The chain has TRBV5-6 and TRBJ2-3; either TRBD1 or TRBD2 may fit D (5 bases each). The CDR3 runs 15 residues. From germline, CDR1 is SGHDT and CDR2 YYEEEE. The CDR3 loop reads CASSFGDGYTDTEYF. The CDR3 nucleotides are TGTGCCAGCAGCTTTGGGGACGGTTACACAGATACGGAGTATTTT.

This clonotype was seen ten or more times. The chain is built from TRBV7-2 and TRBJ2-3; 10 bases are shared with TRBD2. CDR3 length: 15 amino acids. Germline V gene sequence: CDR1 SGHTA, CDR2 FQGNSA. Trimming at V came to 3 bases and at J to 5 bases, leaving 5 bases not matched to a gene. CDR3 DNA sequence: TGTGCCAGCAGCTTCACTAGCGGGAACTTAGATACGCAGTATTTT. Its protein product is CASSFTSGNLDTQYF.

Only one count was recorded for this clonotype. A much larger clone lies one base from this, so it may be a read error. The chain carries TRBV7-2 and TRBJ2-2; no definite D call. Trimming removed 6 bases at V and 5 bases at J, with 16 bases between. Germline CDR1 SGHTA, CDR2 FQGNSA. The CDR3 loop spans 15 amino acids. CDR3 nucleotide sequence: TGTGCCAGCAGAGTCGGAAGACCAGCGACCGGGGAGCTGTTTTTT. Its protein is CASRVGRPATGELFF.

This clonotype was counted many times. The chain uses TRBV7-8 and TRBJ1-4; D remains ambiguous. Germline V gene data show CDR1 as SGHVS and CDR2 as FQNEAQ. The CDR3 spans 15 residues. V was trimmed by 1 base and J by 8 bases, leaving 14 bases between them. The CDR3 loop reads CASSLGPFSGEKLFF. The CDR3 DNA is TGTGCCAGCAGCTTAGGTCCGTTTTCGGGGGAAAAACTGTTTTTT.

The table lists this clonotype with many counts. The rearrangement uses TRBV7-6 and TRBJ2-7; perhaps TRBD1 as D (6 bases). Per the germline V gene, CDR1 is SGHVS and CDR2 is FNYEAQ. The CDR3 contains 13 residues. The ends were cut back, 5 bases at V and 8 bases at J, with 16 bases in the middle. The CDR3 is CASSPGQRGQQYF. Here the CDR3 DNA reads TGTGCCAGCAGCCCCGGACAGCGCGGTCAGCAGTACTTC.

This sequence joins TRBV5-6 and TRBJ2-2; D remains ambiguous. The CDR3 consists of 18 residues. The V gene's germline CDR1 is SGHDT and CDR2 YYEEEE. The V and J ends lost 5 bases and 0 bases respectively, with 20 bases between them. CDR3 bases: TGTGCCAGCAGTTTAACCCCCCGGCGGATTTCGAACACCGGGGAGCTGTTTTTT. This sequence encodes CASSLTPRRISNTGELFF. Combining the CDR3 with reference TRBV5-6 and TRBJ2-2 gives the whole variable domain DAGVTQSPTHLIKTRGQQVTLRCSPKSGHDTVSWYQQALGQGPQFIFQYYEEEERQRGNFPDRFSGHQFPNYSSELNVNALLLGDSALYLCASSLTPRRISNTGELFFGEGSRLTVL.

This clonotype was seen only a few times. This chain joins TRBV29-1 and TRBJ2-2; D may correspond to TRBD1 or TRBD2 (5 bases each). The V gene lost 4 bases and the J gene lost 4 bases, with 13 bases spanning the gap. Germline lookup yields CDR1 SQVTM and CDR2 ANQGSEA. The CDR3 extends over 14 amino acids. The CDR3 region is CSVGIVGATGELFF. In DNA, the CDR3 is TGCAGCGTTGGGATTGTCGGGGCCACCGGGGAGCTGTTTTTT.

This clonotype was seen many times. V and J are TRBV12-3 or TRBV12-4 and TRBJ1-4; D is unclear. The CDR3 contains 15 residues. The V gene lost 5 bases and the J gene lost 0 bases, with 10 bases spanning the gap. CDR3 protein: CASSPAVATNEKLFF. The CDR3 DNA follows: TGTGCCAGCAGTCCCGCAGTAGCAACTAATGAAAAACTGTTTTTT.

There are many counts of this clonotype. The CDR3 DNA follows: TGCAGTGCTAGGGGACAGGGAAGCAATCAGCCCCAGCATTTT. Encoded protein: CSARGQGSNQPQHF. The rearrangement joins TRBV20-1 to TRBJ1-5; 9 nucleotides agree with TRBD1. Per germline, CDR1 DFQATT and CDR2 SNEGSKA (reference sequence). The CDR3 is made up of 14 amino acids. The V and J ends lost 3 bases and 1 base, in that order; junction bases with no gene match: 1.

This chain links TRBV12-3 or TRBV12-4 with TRBJ2-3; D gene unclear. There are 12 residues in the CDR3. V was cut by 3 bases and J by 7 bases, with 8 bases left in between. Written as DNA, the CDR3 is TGTGCCAGCAGTTTTCTTGAGAATACGCAGTATTTT. This translates into CASSFLENTQYF.